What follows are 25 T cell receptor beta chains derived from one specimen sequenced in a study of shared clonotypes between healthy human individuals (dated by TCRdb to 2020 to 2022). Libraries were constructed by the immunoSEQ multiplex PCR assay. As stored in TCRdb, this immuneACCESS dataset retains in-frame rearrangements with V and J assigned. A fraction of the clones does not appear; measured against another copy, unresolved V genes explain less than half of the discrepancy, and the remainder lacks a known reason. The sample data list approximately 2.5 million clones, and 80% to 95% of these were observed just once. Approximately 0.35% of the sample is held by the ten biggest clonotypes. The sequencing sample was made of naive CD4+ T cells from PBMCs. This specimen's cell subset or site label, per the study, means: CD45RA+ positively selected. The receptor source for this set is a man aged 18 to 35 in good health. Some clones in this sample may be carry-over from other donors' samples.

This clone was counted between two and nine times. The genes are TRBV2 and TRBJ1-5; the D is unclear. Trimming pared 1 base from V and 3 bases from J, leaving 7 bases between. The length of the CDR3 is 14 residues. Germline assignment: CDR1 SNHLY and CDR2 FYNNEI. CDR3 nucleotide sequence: TGTGCCAGCAGTGAAGGCCGTCACAATCAGCCCCAGCATTTT. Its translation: CASSEGRHNQPQHF.

Here the CDR3 DNA reads TGTGCCAGCAGCTTAATGGCTAGCGGGAGGATAGAGACCCAGTACTTC. This sequence encodes CASSLMASGRIETQYF. The rearrangement joins TRBV7-3 to TRBJ2-5; TRBD2 matches at 11 bases. This CDR3 is 16 amino acids long. From germline, CDR1 is SGHTA and CDR2 FQGTGA. J was trimmed by 4 bases and V by 1 base; bases with no gene match: 5.

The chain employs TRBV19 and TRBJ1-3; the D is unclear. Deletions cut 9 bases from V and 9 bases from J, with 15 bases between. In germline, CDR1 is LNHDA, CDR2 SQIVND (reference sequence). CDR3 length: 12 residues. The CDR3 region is CASQPPELTIYF. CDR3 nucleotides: TGTGCCAGCCAACCGCCAGAGCTCACCATATATTTT.

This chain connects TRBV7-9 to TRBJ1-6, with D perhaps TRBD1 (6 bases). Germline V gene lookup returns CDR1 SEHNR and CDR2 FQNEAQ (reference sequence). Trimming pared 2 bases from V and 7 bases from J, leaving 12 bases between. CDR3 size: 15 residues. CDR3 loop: CASSLSAGENSPLHF. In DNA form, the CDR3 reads TGTGCCAGCAGCTTATCGGCAGGGGAGAATTCACCCCTCCACTTT.

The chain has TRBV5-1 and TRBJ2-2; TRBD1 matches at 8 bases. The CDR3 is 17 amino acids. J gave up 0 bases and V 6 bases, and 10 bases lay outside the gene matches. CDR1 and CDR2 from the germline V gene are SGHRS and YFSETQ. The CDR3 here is CASNPRRTGSNTGELFF. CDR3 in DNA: TGCGCCAGCAACCCGAGACGGACAGGGTCGAACACCGGGGAGCTGTTTTTT.

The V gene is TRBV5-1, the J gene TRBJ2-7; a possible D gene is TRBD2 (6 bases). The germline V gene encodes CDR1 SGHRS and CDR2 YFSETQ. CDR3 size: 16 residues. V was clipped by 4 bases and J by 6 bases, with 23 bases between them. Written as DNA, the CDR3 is TGCGCCAGCAGCCCCCCTAGCGCCAGCCATGTAACCGAGCAGTACTTC. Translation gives CASSPPSASHVTEQYF.

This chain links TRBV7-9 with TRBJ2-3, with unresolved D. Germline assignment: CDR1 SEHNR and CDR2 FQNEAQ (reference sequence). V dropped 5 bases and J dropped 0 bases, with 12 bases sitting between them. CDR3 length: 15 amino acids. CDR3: CASSVSRSSTDTQYF. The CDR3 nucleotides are TGTGCCAGCAGCGTCTCCCGGTCTAGCACAGATACGCAGTATTTT.

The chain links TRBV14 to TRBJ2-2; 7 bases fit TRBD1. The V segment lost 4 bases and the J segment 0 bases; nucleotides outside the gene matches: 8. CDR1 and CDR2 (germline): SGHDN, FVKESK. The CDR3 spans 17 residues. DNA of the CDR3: TGTGCCAGCAGCCCCCTAAGACAGGGCGCGAACACCGGGGAGCTGTTTTTT. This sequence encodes CASSPLRQGANTGELFF.

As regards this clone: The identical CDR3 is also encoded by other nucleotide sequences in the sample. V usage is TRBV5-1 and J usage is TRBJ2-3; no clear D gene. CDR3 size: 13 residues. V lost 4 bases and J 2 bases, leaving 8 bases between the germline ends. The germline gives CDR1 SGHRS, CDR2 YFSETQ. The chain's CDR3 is CASSLELTDTQYF. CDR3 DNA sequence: TGCGCCAGCAGCCTTGAGCTCACAGATACGCAGTATTTT.

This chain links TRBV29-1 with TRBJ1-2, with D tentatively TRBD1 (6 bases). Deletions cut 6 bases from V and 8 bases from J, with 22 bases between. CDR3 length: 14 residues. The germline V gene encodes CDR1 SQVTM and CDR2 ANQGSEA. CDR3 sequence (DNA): TGCAGCGTAGGGGGGCGGCTCAGGTCTGACGGCTACACCTTC. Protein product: CSVGGRLRSDGYTF.

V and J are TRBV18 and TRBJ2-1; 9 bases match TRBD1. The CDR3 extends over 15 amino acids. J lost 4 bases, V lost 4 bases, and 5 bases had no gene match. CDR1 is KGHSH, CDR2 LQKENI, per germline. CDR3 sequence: CASSRPGQGYNEQFF. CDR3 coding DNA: TGTGCCAGCTCACGACCGGGACAGGGTTACAATGAGCAGTTCTTC.

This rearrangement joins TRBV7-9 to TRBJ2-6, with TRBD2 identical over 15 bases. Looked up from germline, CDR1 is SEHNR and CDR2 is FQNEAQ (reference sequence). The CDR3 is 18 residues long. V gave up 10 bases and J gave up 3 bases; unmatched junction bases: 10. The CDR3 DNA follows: TGTGCCATCCCATGGGGACTAGCGGGAGGAAGTGGGGCCAACGTCCTGACTTTC. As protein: CAIPWGLAGGSGANVLTF.

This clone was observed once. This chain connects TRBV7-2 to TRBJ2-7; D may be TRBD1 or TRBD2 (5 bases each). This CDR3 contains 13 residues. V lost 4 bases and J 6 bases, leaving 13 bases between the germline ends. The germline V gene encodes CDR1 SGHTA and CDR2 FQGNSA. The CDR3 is CASSYQLGVEQYF. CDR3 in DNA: TGTGCCAGCAGCTACCAACTGGGGGTCGAGCAGTACTTC.

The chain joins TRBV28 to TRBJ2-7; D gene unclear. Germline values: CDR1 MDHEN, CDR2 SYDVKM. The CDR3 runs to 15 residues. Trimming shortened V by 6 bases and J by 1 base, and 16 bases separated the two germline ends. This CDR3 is CASSLTRAKSYEQYF. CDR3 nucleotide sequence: TGTGCCAGCAGCTTGACCCGGGCTAAATCCTACGAGCAGTACTTC.

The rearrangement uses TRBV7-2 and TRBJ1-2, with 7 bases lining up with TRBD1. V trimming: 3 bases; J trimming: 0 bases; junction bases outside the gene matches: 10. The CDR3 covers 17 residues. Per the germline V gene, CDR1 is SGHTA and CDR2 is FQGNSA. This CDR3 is CASSLVGTAPSNYGYTF. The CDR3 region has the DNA TGTGCCAGCAGCTTGGTGGGGACAGCACCTTCTAACTATGGCTACACCTTC.

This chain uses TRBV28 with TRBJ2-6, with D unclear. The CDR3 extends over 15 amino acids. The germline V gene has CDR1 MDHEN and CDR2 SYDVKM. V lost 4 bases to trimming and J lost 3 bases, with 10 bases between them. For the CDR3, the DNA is TGTGCCAGCAGTTCGAACCATCTTGGGGCCAACGTCCTGACTTTC. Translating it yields CASSSNHLGANVLTF.

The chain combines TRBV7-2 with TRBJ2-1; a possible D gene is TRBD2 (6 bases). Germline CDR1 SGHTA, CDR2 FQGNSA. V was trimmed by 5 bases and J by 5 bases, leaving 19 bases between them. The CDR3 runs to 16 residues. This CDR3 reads CASSPYSSGIHNEQFF. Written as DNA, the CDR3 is TGTGCCAGCAGCCCCTACAGTAGCGGAATTCACAATGAGCAGTTCTTC.

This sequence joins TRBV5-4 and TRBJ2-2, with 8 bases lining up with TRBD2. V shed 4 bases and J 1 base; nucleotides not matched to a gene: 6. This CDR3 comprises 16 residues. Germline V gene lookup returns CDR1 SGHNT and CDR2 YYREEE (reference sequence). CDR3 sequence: CASSRPGGRNTGELFF. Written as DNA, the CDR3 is TGTGCCAGCAGCCGACCGGGGGGGAGGAACACCGGGGAGCTGTTTTTT.

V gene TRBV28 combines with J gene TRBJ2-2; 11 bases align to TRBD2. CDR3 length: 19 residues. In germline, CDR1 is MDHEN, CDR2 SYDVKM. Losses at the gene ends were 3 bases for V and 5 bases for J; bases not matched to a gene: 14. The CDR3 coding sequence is TGTGCCAGCAGTTTTGGATGGCTAGCGGGAGGTCATGGAACCGGGGAGCTGTTTTTT. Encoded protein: CASSFGWLAGGHGTGELFF.

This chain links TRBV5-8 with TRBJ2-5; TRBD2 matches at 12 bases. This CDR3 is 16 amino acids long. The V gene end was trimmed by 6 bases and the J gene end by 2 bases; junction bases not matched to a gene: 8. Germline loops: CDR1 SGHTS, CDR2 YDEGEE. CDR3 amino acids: CASTKTSGRLQETQYF. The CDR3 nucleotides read TGTGCCAGCACCAAAACTAGCGGGAGGCTTCAAGAGACCCAGTACTTC.

This CDR3 reads CASSEPLATREQYF. The DNA for the CDR3 is TGCGCCAGCAGTGAGCCCCTAGCCACCCGCGAGCAGTACTTC. The gene calls are TRBV10-1 and TRBJ2-7; tentative D call: TRBD2 (5 bases). The germline V gene has CDR1 WNHNN and CDR2 SYGVQD (reference sequence). Trimming took 2 bases from V and 6 from J, leaving 14 bases between them. This CDR3 is 14 amino acids long.

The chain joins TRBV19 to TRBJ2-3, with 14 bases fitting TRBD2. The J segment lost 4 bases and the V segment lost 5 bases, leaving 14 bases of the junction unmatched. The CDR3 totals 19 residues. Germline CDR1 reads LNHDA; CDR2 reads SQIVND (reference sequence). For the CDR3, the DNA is TGTGCCAGTAGTTTAAGTACGGGGGGACTAGCGGGAGTTTCAGATACGCAGTATTTT. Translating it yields CASSLSTGGLAGVSDTQYF.

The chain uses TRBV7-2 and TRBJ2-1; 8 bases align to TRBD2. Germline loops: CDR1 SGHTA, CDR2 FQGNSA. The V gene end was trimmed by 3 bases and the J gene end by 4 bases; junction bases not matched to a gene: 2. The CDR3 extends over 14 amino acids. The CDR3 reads CASSFRGGYNEQFF. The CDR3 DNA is TGTGCCAGCAGCTTCCGGGGGGGATACAATGAGCAGTTCTTC.

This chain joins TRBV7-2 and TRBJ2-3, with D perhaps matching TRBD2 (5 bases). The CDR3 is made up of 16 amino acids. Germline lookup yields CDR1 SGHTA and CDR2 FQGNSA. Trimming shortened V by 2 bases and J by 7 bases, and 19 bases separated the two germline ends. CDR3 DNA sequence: TGTGCCAGCAGCTTACGCCCCATTCCCTCGGGGTATACGCAGTATTTT. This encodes CASSLRPIPSGYTQYF.

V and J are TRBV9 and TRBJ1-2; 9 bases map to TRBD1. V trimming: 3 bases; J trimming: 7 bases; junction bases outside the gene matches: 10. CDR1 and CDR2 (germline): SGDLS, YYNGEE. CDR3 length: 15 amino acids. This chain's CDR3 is CASSAPTGGWSGYTF. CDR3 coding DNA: TGTGCCAGCAGCGCCCCGACAGGGGGGTGGAGTGGCTACACCTTC.